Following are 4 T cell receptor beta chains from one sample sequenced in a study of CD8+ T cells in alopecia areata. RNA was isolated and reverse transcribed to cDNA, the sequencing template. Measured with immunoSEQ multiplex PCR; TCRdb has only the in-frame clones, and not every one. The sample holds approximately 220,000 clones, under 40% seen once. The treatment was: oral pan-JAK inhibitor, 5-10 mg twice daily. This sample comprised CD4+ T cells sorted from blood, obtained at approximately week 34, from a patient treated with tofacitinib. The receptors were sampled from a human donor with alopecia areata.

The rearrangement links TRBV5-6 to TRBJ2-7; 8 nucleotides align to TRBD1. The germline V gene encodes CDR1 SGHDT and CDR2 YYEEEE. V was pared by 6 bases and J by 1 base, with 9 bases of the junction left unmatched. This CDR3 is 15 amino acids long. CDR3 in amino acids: CASNTKQGGSYEQYF. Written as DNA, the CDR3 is TGTGCCAGCAACACTAAACAGGGGGGATCCTACGAGCAGTACTTC. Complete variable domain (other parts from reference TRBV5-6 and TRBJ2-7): DAGVTQSPTHLIKTRGQQVTLRCSPKSGHDTVSWYQQALGQGPQFIFQYYEEEERQRGNFPDRFSGHQFPNYSSELNVNALLLGDSALYLCASNTKQGGSYEQYFGPGTRLTVT.

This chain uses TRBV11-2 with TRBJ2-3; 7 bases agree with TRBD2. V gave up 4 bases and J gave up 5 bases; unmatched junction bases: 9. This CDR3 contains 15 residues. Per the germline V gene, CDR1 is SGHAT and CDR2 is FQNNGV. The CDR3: CASSYWGGREDTQYF. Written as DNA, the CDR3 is TGTGCCAGCAGCTATTGGGGCGGGAGAGAAGATACGCAGTATTTT.

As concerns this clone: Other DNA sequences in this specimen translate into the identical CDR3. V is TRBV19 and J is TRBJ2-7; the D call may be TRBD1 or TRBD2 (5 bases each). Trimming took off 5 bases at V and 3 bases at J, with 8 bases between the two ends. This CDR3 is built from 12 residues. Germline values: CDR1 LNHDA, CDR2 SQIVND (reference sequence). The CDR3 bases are TGTGCCAGTAGTCGGGGCCTCTACGAGCAGTACTTC. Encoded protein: CASSRGLYEQYF.

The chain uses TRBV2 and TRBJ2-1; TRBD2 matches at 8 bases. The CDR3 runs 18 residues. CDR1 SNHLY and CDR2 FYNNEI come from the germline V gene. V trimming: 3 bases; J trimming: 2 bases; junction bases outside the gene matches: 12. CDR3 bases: TGTGCCAGCAGTGAGGAGTCGGCTAGCGGGTCTCCCTACAATGAGCAGTTCTTC. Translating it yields CASSEESASGSPYNEQFF.